This paragraph covers one T cell receptor beta chain sequence. Its antigen target is currently unknown. The record has no base qualities; no much larger clone is one base away. The entry originates in a study of blood T cell repertoires in COVID-19 (dated by TCRdb to the early 2020s). Broadly, across the study: Collaborator samples came from the United States, Italy and Spain and covered acute and convalescent phases of COVID-19. Where available, HLA class I and class II types were obtained from metadata supplied by the sample provider rather than from assay-based typing. A de-identified subject ID, COVID-19 status, age in years and sex were almost always included in the sample metadata. The material from the prospective study consisted of cDNA or gDNA derived from T cells, B-cell-depleted T cells, or PBMCs. The samples were drawn from the first 160 participants of the ongoing ImmuneRACE study and from 950 to 1,500 subjects provided by 6 global collaborators. The dataset comprised deeply sampled blood TCRbeta repertoires from subjects exposed to, actively infected with, or recovered from COVID-19. The repertoires were released in a freely available public database meant as a resource for research on the immune response to SARS-CoV-2. Summary of the overall study and its limitations: Clinical and demographic metadata were provided uncurated, with the amount varying by source and participant.

TCRbeta CDR3 regions were amplified from genomic DNA using the immunoSEQ Assay, a bias-controlled multiplex PCR. For the original study's pipeline: Within the assay, amplification of reference gene primers was used to estimate how many nucleated cells each sample contained. To quantify the absolute abundance of each unique TCRbeta CDR3 rearrangement, sequence reads were collapsed and filtered. For each sample, productive Simpson clonality was calculated as the square root of Simpson's diversity index over productive rearrangements. Not all clones reach the TCRdb copy of this immuneACCESS table, which keeps in-frame sequences only. Checked studies attribute under half of the gap to unresolved V genes and leave the rest unexplained. Clonal size and the V and J genes are those of that table, whereas D and trimming came from the DNA. Across this sample there are around 300,000 clones, with 75% to 85% seen only once. Clones ranked in the top ten supply around 7.2% of the sample.

The collaborating institutions used their own protocols to collect whole blood in K2EDTA tubes. For TCRbeta analysis, collaborators shipped samples in one of three forms: frozen whole blood, isolated PBMCs, or DNA extracted from either of those sample types. CDR1 and CDR2, looked up from the germline V gene, are KGHDR and SFDVKD. From the cysteine through the phenylalanine, the CDR3 covers 17 amino acids. Only CDR3 DNA remains: 51 bases, in frame from the first base. Germline trimming: 9 bases from V, 1 base from J; junction bases outside gene matches: 16. The TCR comes from a human donor in a cohort sampled during active COVID-19. Recombination joined TRBV24-1 with TRBJ2-5, with 7 bases aligning to TRBD1. Sequencing input: peripheral blood. The CDR3 is CATQGGSARGIQETQYF. At the DNA level, the sequence is TGTGCCACCCAAGGGGGCTCAGCCAGAGGGATCCAAGAGACCCAGTACTTC.